The T cell receptor (beta chain) under discussion was sequenced for a study of blood T cell repertoires in COVID-19. Study summary: PBMCs, B-cell-depleted T cells, or T cells provided the cDNA or gDNA that made up the material.

Libraries were prepared by immunoSEQ multiplex PCR; TCRdb keeps only in-frame clonotypes and omits some of them. The table records a few hundred thousand clones, around 90% of them present only once. The CDR3 consists of 12 residues. CDR1 and CDR2 from the germline V gene are SGHTS and YDEGEE. A word on this clone: An end of the junction does not agree with germline; a read error may underlie this.

The TCR sequence derives from a woman in her 70s with active or convalescent COVID-19. The source material was peripheral blood. The V gene is TRBV5-8, the J gene TRBJ2-3, with 8 bases matching TRBD2. The CDR3 is CASSLVGGGKDF. The CDR3 region has the DNA TGTGCCAGCAGCTTGGTGGGCGGGGGGAAAGATTTT.